Given below is one TCR beta chain in context. Its antigen is not known. This sample was taken from a study of cytomegalovirus exposure and HLA in healthy donors. Turning to the study itself: The same platform was used for the 120 validation repertoires and the 500 to 700 first-cohort repertoires, a later analysis reported.

TCRdb's copy holds only in-frame clones and misses some; the assay was immunoSEQ multiplex PCR. In the table there are around 98,000 clones, approximately 84% of which are singletons. Study-wide results and limits: Testing in vitro showed a few CMV-associated chains specific for CMV antigens.

V was clipped by 6 bases and J by 10 bases; unmatched bases: 12. Germline V gene lookup returns CDR1 MNHEY and CDR2 SVGAGI. The length of the CDR3 is 14 residues. V and J are TRBV6-5 and TRBJ1-5; 7 nucleotides line up with TRBD1. The sequencing sample was made of PBMCs. This clonotype was obtained from a man between 18 and 29 years old in good health and CMV-seropositive. The CDR3 spells CASSRGGANGPQHF. The DNA of the CDR3 is TGTGCCAGCAGCCGAGGGGGCGCGAATGGTCCCCAGCATTTT.